A selection of T cell receptor beta chains follows, all from one sample in a study of technical replicates of blood from a few donors. Using immunoSEQ multiplex PCR, the repertoire was profiled, and TCRdb retains in-frame clones only, with some absent. Seen here are just under 60,000 clones, roughly nine tenths observed once, and the top ten hold about 3.9%. Sequencing was done on a sample of PBMCs. Every receptor here comes from a human donor in good health. Some clones in this sample may be carry-over from other donors' samples. Both conserved end residues are part of each CDR3. A D gene is named only where the DNA matches it firmly. Size values are once, few and many counts, or a class for expanded clones, and some rows have none.

>NA|TRBJ1-2|TRBV29-1|11|NA
CSVDSSYGYTF
>NA|TRBJ2-1|TRBV9|15|TRBD2
CASSVVASGDNEQFF
>NA|TRBJ1-2|TRBV9|16|NA
CASSGTPRQTNYGYTF
>NA|TRBJ1-1|TRBV6-1|13|NA
CASSGLNQREAFF
>NA|TRBJ1-2|TRBV30|13|NA
CAWVGDSNYGYTF
>NA|TRBJ2-7|TRBV7-8|15|TRBD2
CASSLSAGEQYEQYF
>NA|TRBJ2-5|TRBV6-6|14|TRBD2
CASSYSNSGETQYF
>NA|TRBJ1-1|TRBV15|15|TRBD1
CATSGTGTKRTEAFF
>NA|TRBJ2-2|TRBV13|12|NA
CASSLLPGELFF
>NA|TRBJ2-1|TRBV9|17|TRBD2
CASSVGLAGGRYNEQFF
>NA|TRBJ2-5|TRBV4-1|20|TRBD2
CASSQSGTSGGYVSQETQYF
>NA|TRBJ2-2|TRBV6-5|15|NA
CASTSVGGSTGELFF
>NA|TRBJ1-2|TRBV2|15|TRBD1
CASIPRDRAFIGYTF
>NA|TRBJ1-2|TRBV6-6|12|NA
CASSLTPLGYTF
>NA|TRBJ1-2|TRBV4-3|13|NA
CASSQRGGYGYTF
>NA|TRBJ2-3|TRBV2|13|NA
CASSGLYTDTQYF
>NA|TRBJ2-3|TRBV14|14|TRBD2
CASSQLAQRETQYF
>NA|TRBJ1-4|TRBV6-5|15|NA
CASSYRQYTNEKLFF
>NA|TRBJ2-7|TRBV21-1|19|NA
CASSTIQRDKAAGYHEQYF
>few|TRBJ1-2|TRBV30|13|TRBD1
CAFNRGGDYGYTF
>few|TRBJ2-7|TRBV6-1|14|TRBD1
CASSRDRGRDEQYF
>NA|TRBJ2-7|TRBV2|14|NA
CASSEQGGPYEQYF
>NA|TRBJ2-7|TRBV10-3|12|NA
CAISRQSYEQYF
>NA|TRBJ1-2|TRBV6-1|15|NA
CASSEAGRRVDGYTF
>NA|TRBJ2-3|TRBV7-2|14|TRBD2
CASSTRGGKDTQYF
>once|TRBJ2-7|TRBV27|12|TRBD2
CASSLVAGEQYF
>NA|TRBJ2-7|TRBV19|15|TRBD1
CASPPGGPGSYEQYF
>NA|TRBJ2-7|TRBV19|14|TRBD2
CASSRHQGGYEQYF
>NA|TRBJ1-3|TRBV7-2|17|TRBD1
CASSTRDRGLFGNTIYF
>NA|TRBJ1-1|TRBV5-4|16|TRBD1
CASSLGQGAMNTEAFF
>NA|TRBJ2-7|TRBV4-1|16|TRBD1
CASSQEDYRGHYEQYF
>NA|TRBJ2-5|TRBV10-3|16|TRBD1
CAISDIQGASRETQYF
>NA|TRBJ1-6|TRBV27|14|NA
CASSSSSYNSPLHF
>NA|TRBJ1-4|TRBV19|17|NA
CASSIDPPGGFREKLFF
>NA|TRBJ1-2|TRBV4-3|13|TRBD1
CASSQGQGYGYTF
>NA|TRBJ1-6|TRBV5-5|17|NA
CASSSGTSSSYNSPLHF
>NA|TRBJ1-6|TRBV6-8|18|NA
CASSYSRIASSYNSPLHF
>NA|TRBJ1-6|TRBV7-9|15|NA
CASSLVTGQGSPLHF
>NA|TRBJ1-2|TRBV7-3|15|TRBD1
CASSQTGQGYYGYTF
>NA|TRBJ2-5|TRBV11-2|16|TRBD2
CASSLFGTSGQETQYF
>NA|TRBJ2-3|TRBV7-7|15|TRBD1
CASSPRTGGTDTQYF
>NA|TRBJ2-7|TRBV27|13|NA
CASNWQGSNEQYF
>NA|TRBJ1-1|TRBV6-1|15|NA
CASRGQGSMNTEAFF
>NA|TRBJ2-2|TRBV6-1|15|TRBD1
CATKTQTGVAGELFF
>few|TRBJ2-6|TRBV21-1|18|NA
CASSMDSPPLSGANVLTF
>NA|TRBJ2-1|TRBV6-4|15|NA
CASSEEGDSYNEQFF
>NA|TRBJ2-3|TRBV5-1|18|TRBD2
CASSSTVVGGGLTDTQYF
>NA|TRBJ2-1|TRBV11-2|16|NA
CASSLVSSSFYNEQFF
>NA|TRBJ1-6|TRBV2|15|NA
CASSWAPMGNSPLHF
>NA|TRBJ2-1|TRBV7-9|13|NA
CASSLSINNEQFF
>NA|TRBJ2-3|TRBV19|18|TRBD1
CASSGTALVLTSTDTQYF
>few|TRBJ1-1|TRBV5-6|13|NA
CASTEDRNTEAFF
>NA|TRBJ2-5|TRBV6-6|16|TRBD1
CASSYSPGQGQETQYF
>NA|TRBJ2-7|TRBV6-5|14|TRBD2
CASSRRTSLYEQYF
>NA|TRBJ1-5|TRBV5-1|15|NA
CASSLQGDDNQPQHF
>few|TRBJ1-1|TRBV7-8|13|TRBD1
CASSLFDRAEAFF
>NA|TRBJ2-1|TRBV5-1|15|TRBD2
CASSLQGGGADEQFF
>NA|TRBJ2-1|TRBV5-1|15|TRBD1
CASSRGTESYNEQFF